Listed here are 11 T cell receptor beta chains from one sample, sequenced in a study. TCRdb re-analysed the 5' RACE reads in MiXCR, keeping a single row per CDR3 protein. The sample records over 55,000 distinct CDR3 sequences, 25% to 30% being singletons. Sequenced material: tumor-infiltrating naive CD4+ T cells sorted from the breast tumor. As to subset: naive CD4+ T cells, CD4+CD45RA+CD25-. These receptors were taken from a female donor with breast cancer.

The V gene is TRBV5-4, the J gene TRBJ2-1; D may be TRBD1 or TRBD2 (6 bases each). This CDR3 contains 14 residues. V was pared by 5 bases and J by 12 bases, with 21 bases between. The germline V gene encodes CDR1 SGHNT and CDR2 YYREEE (reference sequence). This CDR3 reads CASSMEQGNSGQFF. The CDR3 DNA is TGTGCCAGCAGTATGGAACAGGGAAATAGCGGGCAGTTCTTC. The complete variable domain, with remaining parts taken from reference TRBV5-4 and TRBJ2-1, reads ETGVTQSPTHLIKTRGQQVTLRCSSQSGHNTVSWYQQALGQGPQFIFQYYREEENGRGNFPPRFSGLQFPNYSSELNVNALELDDSALYLCASSMEQGNSGQFFGPGTRLTVL.

At least ten counts were recorded for this clonotype. The genes are TRBV29-1 and TRBJ2-3, with a tentative D call TRBD2 (5 bases). Germline loops: CDR1 SQVTM, CDR2 ANQGSEA. The germline V and J ends were trimmed by 0 bases and 5 bases, with 9 bases remaining between them. The CDR3 is 13 residues long. The chain's CDR3 is CSVEESGRDTQYF. The CDR3 DNA reads as TGCAGCGTTGAAGAGAGCGGCAGAGATACGCAGTATTTT.

Of note for this clonotype: One end of the junction fails to match germline, which may point to a read error. The rearrangement uses TRBV28 and TRBJ1-5; D unclear. CDR3 length equals 12 residues. The germline CDR1 and CDR2 sequences are MDHEN and SYDVKM. The CDR3 DNA is TGTGCCAGCAGTCCCTATATGCAGCCCCAGCGTTTT. Protein: CASSPYMQPQRF. Based on the CDR3 plus reference TRBV28 and TRBJ1-5, the full variable domain is DVKVTQSSRYLVKRTGEKVFLECVQDMDHENMFWYRQDPGLGLRLIYFSYDVKMKEKGDIPEGYSVSREKKERFSLILESASTNQTSMYLCASSPYMQPQRFGDGTRLSIL.

V usage is TRBV12-3 or TRBV12-4 and J usage is TRBJ2-6; D is unclear. V was shortened by 6 bases and J by 0 bases, with 6 bases between the two germline ends. The CDR3 runs to 14 residues. The CDR3 nucleotides read TGTGCCAGCAGCCGGCCCTCTGGGGCCAACGTCCTGACTTTC. It specifies CASSRPSGANVLTF.

The chain has TRBV20-1 and TRBJ2-2; D not resolved. Germline CDR1 is DFQATT and CDR2 is SNEGSKA (reference sequence). The CDR3 loop spans 14 amino acids. The V end was cut by 4 bases, the J end by 7 bases, with 16 bases between. Written as DNA, the CDR3 is TGCAGTGCTACCTCGGGTCCGCGCCGCGGGGAGCTGTTTTTT. Protein: CSATSGPRRGELFF.

This clonotype has a handful of counts. V usage is TRBV12-3 or TRBV12-4 and J usage is TRBJ1-5; D might be TRBD1 (5 bases). V lost 2 bases and J 2 bases, leaving 10 bases between the germline ends. The CDR3 length is 15 residues. This chain's CDR3 is CASSLRGIGNQPQHF. The DNA of the CDR3 is TGTGCCAGCAGTTTACGGGGGATCGGCAATCAGCCCCAGCATTTT.

The table lists this clonotype with a few counts. The rearrangement links TRBV20-1 to TRBJ1-3; D ambiguous. The CDR3 is 14 amino acids. Germline CDR1 is DFQATT and CDR2 is SNEGSKA (reference sequence). V lost 5 bases, J lost 0 bases, and 11 bases lay in between. CDR3 sequence: CSAGRSNSGNTIYF. CDR3 sequence (DNA): TGCAGTGCTGGACGGTCCAACTCTGGAAACACCATATATTTT.

The chain uses TRBV30 and TRBJ1-4; D is unclear. V lost 7 bases to trimming and J lost 2 bases, with 11 bases between them. This CDR3 is built from 13 residues. From germline, CDR1 is GTSNPN and CDR2 SVGIG (reference sequence). The CDR3 protein is CASNQETNEKLFF. Here the CDR3 DNA reads TGTGCCTCGAACCAGGAGACTAATGAAAAACTGTTTTTT.

This clonotype occurred a few times. The chain carries TRBV15 and TRBJ1-1; D unresolved. The CDR3 is made up of 16 amino acids. V lost 1 base and J 3 bases, leaving 15 bases between the germline ends. Germline V lookup: CDR1 LNHNV, CDR2 YYDKDF (reference sequence). Here the CDR3 reads CATSRVGGSGHTEAFF. CDR3 sequence (DNA): TGTGCCACCAGCAGAGTTGGAGGGTCCGGGCACACTGAAGCTTTCTTT.

Of note for this clonotype: This may be a read error, as it is one base from a much larger clone. The V call is TRBV29-1, the J call TRBJ2-1; 7 nucleotides align to TRBD2. CDR3 length: 15 amino acids. Germline V lookup: CDR1 SQVTM, CDR2 ANQGSEA. V shed 3 bases, J shed 4 bases, and the junction held 9 bases outside the gene matches. The CDR3 loop is CSVDPLAAPYNEQFF. The CDR3 DNA reads as TGCAGCGTTGACCCCCTAGCGGCCCCTTACAATGAGCAGTTCTTC.

This clonotype was seen repeatedly, ten times or more. V and J are TRBV20-1 and TRBJ1-5, with 7 bases identical to TRBD1. After removal of 3 bases from V and 3 bases from J, the junction contained 5 bases not matched to a gene. Germline V gene sequence: CDR1 DFQATT, CDR2 SNEGSKA (reference sequence). This CDR3 has 14 amino acids. The CDR3 DNA reads TGCAGTGCTAGTAGACAGGGCTACAATCAGCCCCAGCATTTT. Amino acids: CSASRQGYNQPQHF.